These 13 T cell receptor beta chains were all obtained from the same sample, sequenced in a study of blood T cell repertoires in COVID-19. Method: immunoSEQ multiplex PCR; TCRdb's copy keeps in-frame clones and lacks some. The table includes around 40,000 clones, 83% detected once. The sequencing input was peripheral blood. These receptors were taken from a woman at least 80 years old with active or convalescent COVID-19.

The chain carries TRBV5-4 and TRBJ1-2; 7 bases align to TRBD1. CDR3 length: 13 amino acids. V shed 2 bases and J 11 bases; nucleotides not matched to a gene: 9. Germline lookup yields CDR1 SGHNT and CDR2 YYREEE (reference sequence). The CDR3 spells CASSFETGSYYTF. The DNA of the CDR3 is TGTGCCAGCAGCTTTGAGACAGGGAGTTATTACACCTTC.

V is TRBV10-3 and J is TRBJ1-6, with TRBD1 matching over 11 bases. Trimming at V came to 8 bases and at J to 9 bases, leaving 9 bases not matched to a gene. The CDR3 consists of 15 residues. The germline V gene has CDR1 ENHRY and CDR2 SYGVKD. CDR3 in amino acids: CAIGTGGLSSSPLHF. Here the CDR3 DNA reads TGTGCCATCGGGACAGGGGGTCTATCTAGTTCACCCCTCCACTTT.

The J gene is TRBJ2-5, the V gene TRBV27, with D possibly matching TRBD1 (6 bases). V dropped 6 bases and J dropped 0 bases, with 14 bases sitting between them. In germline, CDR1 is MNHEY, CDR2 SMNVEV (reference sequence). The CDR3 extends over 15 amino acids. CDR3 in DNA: TGTGCCAGCAGCTTCGGGACAAAGTACCAAGAGACCCAGTACTTC. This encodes CASSFGTKYQETQYF.

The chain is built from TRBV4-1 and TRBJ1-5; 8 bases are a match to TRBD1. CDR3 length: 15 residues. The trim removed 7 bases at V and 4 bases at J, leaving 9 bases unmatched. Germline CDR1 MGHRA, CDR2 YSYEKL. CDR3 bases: TGCGCCAGCACCCCGGACAGGGAGGAAAATCAGCCCCAGCATTTT. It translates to CASTPDREENQPQHF.

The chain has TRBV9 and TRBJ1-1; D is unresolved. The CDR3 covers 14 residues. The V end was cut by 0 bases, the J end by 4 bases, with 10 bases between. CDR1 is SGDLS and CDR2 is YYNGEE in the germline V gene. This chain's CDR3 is CASSVAPYSTEAFF. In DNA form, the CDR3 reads TGTGCCAGCAGCGTAGCCCCGTACAGCACTGAAGCTTTCTTT.

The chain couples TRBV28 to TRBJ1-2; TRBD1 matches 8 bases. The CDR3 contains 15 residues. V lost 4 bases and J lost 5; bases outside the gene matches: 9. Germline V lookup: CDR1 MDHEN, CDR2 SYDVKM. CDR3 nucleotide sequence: TGTGCCAGCAGTTCCCCGGACAGGGCTGAATATGGCTACACCTTC. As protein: CASSSPDRAEYGYTF.

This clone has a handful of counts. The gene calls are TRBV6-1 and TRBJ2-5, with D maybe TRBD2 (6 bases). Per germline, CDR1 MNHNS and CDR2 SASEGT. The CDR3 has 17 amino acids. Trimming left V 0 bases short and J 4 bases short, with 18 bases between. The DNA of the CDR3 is TGTGCCAGCAGTGAAGCGCGGAACTACGCCGGGAGAGAGACCCAGTACTTC. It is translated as CASSEARNYAGRETQYF.

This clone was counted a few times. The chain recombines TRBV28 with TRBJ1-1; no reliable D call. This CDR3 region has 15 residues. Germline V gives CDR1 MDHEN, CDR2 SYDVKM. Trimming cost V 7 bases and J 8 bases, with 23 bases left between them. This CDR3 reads CASTPGSMSRLEAFF. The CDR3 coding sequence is TGTGCCAGCACCCCCGGAAGTATGAGCAGACTAGAAGCTTTCTTT. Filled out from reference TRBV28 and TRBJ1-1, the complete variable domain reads DVKVTQSSRYLVKRTGEKVFLECVQDMDHENMFWYRQDPGLGLRLIYFSYDVKMKEKGDIPEGYSVSREKKERFSLILESASTNQTSMYLCASTPGSMSRLEAFFGQGTRLTVV.

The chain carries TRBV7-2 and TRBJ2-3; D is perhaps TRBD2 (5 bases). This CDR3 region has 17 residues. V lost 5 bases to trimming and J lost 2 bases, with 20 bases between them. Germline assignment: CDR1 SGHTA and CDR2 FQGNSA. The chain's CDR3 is CASSPSGRTSHTDTQYF. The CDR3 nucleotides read TGTGCCAGCAGCCCTTCCGGCCGGACTTCCCACACAGATACGCAGTATTTT.

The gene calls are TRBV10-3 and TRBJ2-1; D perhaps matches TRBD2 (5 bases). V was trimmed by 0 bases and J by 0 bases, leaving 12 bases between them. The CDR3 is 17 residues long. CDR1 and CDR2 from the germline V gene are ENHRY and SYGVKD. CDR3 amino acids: CAISESKGGYSYNEQFF. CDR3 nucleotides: TGTGCCATCAGTGAGTCGAAGGGCGGGTACTCCTACAATGAGCAGTTCTTC.

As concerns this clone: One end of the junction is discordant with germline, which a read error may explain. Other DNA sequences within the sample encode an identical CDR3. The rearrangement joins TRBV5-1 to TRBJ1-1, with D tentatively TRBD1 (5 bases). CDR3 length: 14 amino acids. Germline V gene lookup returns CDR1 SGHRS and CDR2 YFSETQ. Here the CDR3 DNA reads TGCGCTAGCAGCGGCCTGCAGGTCCCAGGGGAAGCTTTCTTT. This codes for CASSGLQVPGEAFF.

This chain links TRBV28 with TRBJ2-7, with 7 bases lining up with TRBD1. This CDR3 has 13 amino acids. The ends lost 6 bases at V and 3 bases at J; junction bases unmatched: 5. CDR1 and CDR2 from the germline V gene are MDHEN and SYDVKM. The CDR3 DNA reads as TGTGCCAGCAGGCCGGGACAGAGCTACGAGCAGTACTTC. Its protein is CASRPGQSYEQYF.

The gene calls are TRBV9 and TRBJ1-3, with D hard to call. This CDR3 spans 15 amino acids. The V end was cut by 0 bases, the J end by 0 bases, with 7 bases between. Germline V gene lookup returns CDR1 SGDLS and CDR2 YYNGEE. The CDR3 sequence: CASSVDDSSGNTIYF. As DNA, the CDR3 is TGTGCCAGCAGCGTAGACGACTCCTCTGGAAACACCATATATTTT.